This T cell receptor beta chain was retrieved from a study of blood T cells in healthy people across ages. Many counts were recorded for this clonotype. CDR3 length equals 15 residues. Germline V gene data show CDR1 as SGHRS and CDR2 as YFSETQ. The V gene lost 1 base and the J gene lost 2 bases, with 10 bases spanning the gap. It was with a sample-barcoded 5' primer and a J-beta primer mix that a second PCR of roughly 7 to 12 cycles was run. TCRdb analysed the 5' RACE reads with MiXCR anew, one entry per CDR3 protein. The data contain around 870,000 distinct CDR3 sequences, under 30% of them singletons.

This chain joins TRBV5-1 and TRBJ1-5; D is perhaps TRBD1 (5 bases). This clonotype originated in a woman of 80 years or more in good health. Sequenced input: blood. In DNA form, the CDR3 reads TGCGCCAGCAGCTTGTCTGGGGGTGGCAATCAGCCCCAGCATTTT. Its protein is CASSLSGGGNQPQHF.